This TCR beta chain was identified in a study of T cells in Graves' hyperthyroidism and ophthalmopathy. Using RNA transcripts as the source, TCR beta CDR3 regions were amplified. Initially, a first-round RT-PCR of the TCR CDR3 employed the HTBI primer set. TCRdb re-called the multiplex PCR reads through MiXCR, storing one row per CDR3 protein. The repertoire holds under 130,000 distinct CDR3 sequences, with roughly 50% as singletons. This clonotype was seen a single time. Relative to the germline gene, one junction end is altered; a read error may explain this. Participants, patients aged 18 to 65, had newly diagnosed hyperthyroidism with a duration under 2 months. Used for diagnoses were clinical symptoms, serum thyroxine and TRAb, thyroid ultrasound and orbital computed tomography. Germline V gene data show CDR1 as SGHTA and CDR2 as FQGTGA. The CDR3 sequence is 12 residues long.

This chain joins TRBV7-3 and TRBJ1-1; no clear D. This TCR was recovered from a man aged 35-49 years with Graves' hyperthyroidism. The sample consisted of blood. The CDR3 region is CASSLGDTEALF. The CDR3 region has the DNA TGTGCCAGCAGCTTAGGAGACACTGAAGCCCTCTTT. Based on the CDR3 plus reference TRBV7-3 and TRBJ1-1, the full variable domain is GAGVSQTPSNKVTEKGKYVELRCDPISGHTALYWYRQSLGQGPEFLIYFQGTGAADDSGLPNDRFFAVRPEGSVSTLKIQRTERGDSAVYLCASSLGDTEALFGQGTRLTVV.